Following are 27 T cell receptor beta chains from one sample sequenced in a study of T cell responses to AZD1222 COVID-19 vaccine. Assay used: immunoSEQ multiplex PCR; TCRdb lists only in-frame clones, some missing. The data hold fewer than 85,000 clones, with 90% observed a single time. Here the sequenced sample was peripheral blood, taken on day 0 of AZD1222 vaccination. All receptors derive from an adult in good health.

CDR3 sequence reads: CASSLTRGDGYTF. The DNA of the CDR3 is TGTGCCAGCAGTTTAACCAGGGGAGATGGCTACACCTTC. This chain uses TRBV12-3 or TRBV12-4 with TRBJ1-2; possible D gene TRBD1, 6 bases. The V and J ends lost 2 bases and 6 bases respectively, with 10 bases between them. The CDR3 consists of 13 residues.

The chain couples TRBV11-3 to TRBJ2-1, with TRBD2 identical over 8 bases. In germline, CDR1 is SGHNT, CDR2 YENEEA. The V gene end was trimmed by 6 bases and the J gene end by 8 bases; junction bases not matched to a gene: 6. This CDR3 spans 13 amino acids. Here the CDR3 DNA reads TGTGCCAGCAGGGTAGCGGGATTTGATGAGCAGTTCTTC. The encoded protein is CASRVAGFDEQFF.

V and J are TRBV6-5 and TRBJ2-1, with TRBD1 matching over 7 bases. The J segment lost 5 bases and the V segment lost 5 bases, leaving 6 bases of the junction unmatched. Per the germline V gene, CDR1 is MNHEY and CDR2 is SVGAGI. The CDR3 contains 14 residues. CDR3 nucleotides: TGTGCCAGCAGTAGTGACAGGGCTCACAATGAGCAGTTCTTC. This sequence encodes CASSSDRAHNEQFF.

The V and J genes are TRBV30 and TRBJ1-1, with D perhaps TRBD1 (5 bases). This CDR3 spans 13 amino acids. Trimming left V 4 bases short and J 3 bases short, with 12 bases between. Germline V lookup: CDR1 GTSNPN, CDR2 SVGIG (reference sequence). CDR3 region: CAWTGHADTEAFF. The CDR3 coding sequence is TGTGCCTGGACGGGGCACGCGGACACTGAAGCTTTCTTT.

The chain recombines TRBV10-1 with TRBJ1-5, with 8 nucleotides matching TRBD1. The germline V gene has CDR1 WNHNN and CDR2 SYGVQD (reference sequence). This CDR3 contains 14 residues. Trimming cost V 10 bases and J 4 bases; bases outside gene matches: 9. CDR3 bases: TGCGCCACGATACTCTGGACAGGGAATCAGCCCCAGCATTTT. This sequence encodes CATILWTGNQPQHF.

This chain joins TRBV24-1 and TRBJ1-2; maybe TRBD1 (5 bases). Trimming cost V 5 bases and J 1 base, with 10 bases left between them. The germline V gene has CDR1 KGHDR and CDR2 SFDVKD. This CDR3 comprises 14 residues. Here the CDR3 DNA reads TGTGCCACCAGTGTTTCAGGGTTTAACTATGGCTACACCTTC. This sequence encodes CATSVSGFNYGYTF.

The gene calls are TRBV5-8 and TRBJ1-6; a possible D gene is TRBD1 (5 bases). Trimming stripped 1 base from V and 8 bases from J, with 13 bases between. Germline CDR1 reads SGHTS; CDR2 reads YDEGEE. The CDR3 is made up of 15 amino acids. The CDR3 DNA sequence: TGTGCCAGCAGCTTGAGCTCCTGGGGCTATTCACCCCTCCACTTT. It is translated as CASSLSSWGYSPLHF.

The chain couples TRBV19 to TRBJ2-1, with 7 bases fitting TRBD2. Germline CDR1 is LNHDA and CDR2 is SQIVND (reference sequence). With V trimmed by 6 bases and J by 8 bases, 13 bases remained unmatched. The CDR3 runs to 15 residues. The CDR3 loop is CASSRLGAGTDEQFF. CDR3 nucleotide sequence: TGTGCCAGTAGCCGACTAGGAGCGGGGACCGATGAGCAGTTCTTC.

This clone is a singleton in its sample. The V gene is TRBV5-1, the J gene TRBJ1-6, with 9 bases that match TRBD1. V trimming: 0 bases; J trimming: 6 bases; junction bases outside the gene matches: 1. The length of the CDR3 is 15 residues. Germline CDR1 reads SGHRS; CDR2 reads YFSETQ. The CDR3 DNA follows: TGCGCCAGCAGCTTGGCGGGACAGGGTAATTCACCCCTCCACTTT. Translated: CASSLAGQGNSPLHF.

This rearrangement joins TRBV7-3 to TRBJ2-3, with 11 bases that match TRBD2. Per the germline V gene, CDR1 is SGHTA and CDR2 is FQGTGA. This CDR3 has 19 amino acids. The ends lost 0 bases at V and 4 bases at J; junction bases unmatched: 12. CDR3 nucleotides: TGTGCCAGCAGCTTAACATCCGGCCTACTAGCGGGGGCGGCAGATACGCAGTATTTT. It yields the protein CASSLTSGLLAGAADTQYF.

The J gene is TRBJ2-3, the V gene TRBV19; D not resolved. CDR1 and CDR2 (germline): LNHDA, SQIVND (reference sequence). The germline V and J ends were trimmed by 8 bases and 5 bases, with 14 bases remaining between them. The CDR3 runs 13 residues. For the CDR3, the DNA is TGTGCCAGTCACTCCCGCGGTGAAGATACGCAGTATTTT. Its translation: CASHSRGEDTQYF.

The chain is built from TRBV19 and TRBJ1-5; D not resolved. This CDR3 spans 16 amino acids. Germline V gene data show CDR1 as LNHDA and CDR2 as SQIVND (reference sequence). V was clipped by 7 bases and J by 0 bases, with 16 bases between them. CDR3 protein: CASKRADGHSNQPQHF. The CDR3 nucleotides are TGTGCCAGTAAGAGGGCCGACGGCCATAGCAATCAGCCCCAGCATTTT.

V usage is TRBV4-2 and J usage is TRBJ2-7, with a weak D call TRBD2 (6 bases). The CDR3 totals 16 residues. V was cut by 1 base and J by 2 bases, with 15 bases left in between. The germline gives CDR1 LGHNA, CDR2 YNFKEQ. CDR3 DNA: TGTGCCAGCAGCCAAGCCGGTCCTAGCGAGACCTACGAGCAGTACTTC. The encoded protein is CASSQAGPSETYEQYF.

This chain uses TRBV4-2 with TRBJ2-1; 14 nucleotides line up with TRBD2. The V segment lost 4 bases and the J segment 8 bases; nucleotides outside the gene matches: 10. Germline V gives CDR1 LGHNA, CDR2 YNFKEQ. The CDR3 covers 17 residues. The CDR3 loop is CASSRKPGLAGEDEQFF. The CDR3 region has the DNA TGTGCCAGCAGCCGAAAGCCGGGACTAGCGGGGGAGGATGAGCAGTTCTTC.

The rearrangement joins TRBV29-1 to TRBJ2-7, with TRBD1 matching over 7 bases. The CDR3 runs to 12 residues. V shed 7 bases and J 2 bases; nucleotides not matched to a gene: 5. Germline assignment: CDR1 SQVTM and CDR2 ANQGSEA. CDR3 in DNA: TGCAGCGCCCAGGGGGTGCCCTACGAGCAGTACTTC. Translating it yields CSAQGVPYEQYF.

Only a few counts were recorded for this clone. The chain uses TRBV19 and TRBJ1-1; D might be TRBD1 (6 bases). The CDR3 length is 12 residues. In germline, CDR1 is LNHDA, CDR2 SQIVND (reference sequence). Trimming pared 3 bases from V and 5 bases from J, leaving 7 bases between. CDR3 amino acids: CASSIRGTEAFF. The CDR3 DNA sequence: TGTGCCAGTAGTATTAGGGGGACTGAAGCTTTCTTT.

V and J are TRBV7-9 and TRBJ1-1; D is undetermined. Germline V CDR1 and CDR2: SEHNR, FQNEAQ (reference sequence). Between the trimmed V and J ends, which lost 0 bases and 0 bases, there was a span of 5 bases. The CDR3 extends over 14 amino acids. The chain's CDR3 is CASSLAYMNTEAFF. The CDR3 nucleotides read TGTGCCAGCAGCTTAGCATACATGAACACTGAAGCTTTCTTT.

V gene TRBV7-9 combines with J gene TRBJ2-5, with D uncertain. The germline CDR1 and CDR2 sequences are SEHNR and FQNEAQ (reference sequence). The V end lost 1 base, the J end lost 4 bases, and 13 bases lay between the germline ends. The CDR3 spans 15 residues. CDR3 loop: CASSLGLPSSETQYF. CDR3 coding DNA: TGTGCCAGCAGCTTAGGTCTCCCAAGCTCAGAGACCCAGTACTTC.

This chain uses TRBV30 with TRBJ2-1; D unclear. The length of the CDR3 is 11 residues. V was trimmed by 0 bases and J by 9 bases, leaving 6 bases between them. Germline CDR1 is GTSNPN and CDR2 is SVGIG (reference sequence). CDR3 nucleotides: TGTGCCTGGAGTGTATTTGGTGAGCAGTTCTTC. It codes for CAWSVFGEQFF.

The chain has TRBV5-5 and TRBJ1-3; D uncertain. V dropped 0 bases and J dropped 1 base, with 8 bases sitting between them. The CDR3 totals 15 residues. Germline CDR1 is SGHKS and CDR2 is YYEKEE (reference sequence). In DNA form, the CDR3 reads TGTGCCAGCAGCTTGGGTCCAAATTCTGGAAACACCATATATTTT. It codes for CASSLGPNSGNTIYF.

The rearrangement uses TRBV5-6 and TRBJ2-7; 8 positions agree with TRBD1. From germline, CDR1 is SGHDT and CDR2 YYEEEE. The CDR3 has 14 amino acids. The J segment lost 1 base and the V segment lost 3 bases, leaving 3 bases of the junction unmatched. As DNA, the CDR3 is TGTGCCAGCAGCTGGACAGGGCCGTCCTACGAGCAGTACTTC. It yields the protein CASSWTGPSYEQYF.

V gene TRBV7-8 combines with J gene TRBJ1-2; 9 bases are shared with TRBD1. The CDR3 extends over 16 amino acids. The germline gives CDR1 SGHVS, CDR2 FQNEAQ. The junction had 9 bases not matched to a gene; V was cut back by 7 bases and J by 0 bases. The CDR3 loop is CASTIQTGGTNYGYTF. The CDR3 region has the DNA TGTGCCAGCACCATCCAAACAGGGGGCACTAACTATGGCTACACCTTC.

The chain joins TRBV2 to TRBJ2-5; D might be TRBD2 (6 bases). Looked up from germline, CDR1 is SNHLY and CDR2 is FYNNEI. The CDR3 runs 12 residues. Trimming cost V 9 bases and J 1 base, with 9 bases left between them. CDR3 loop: CASSSGQETQYF. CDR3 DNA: TGTGCCAGTAGTAGCGGCCAAGAGACCCAGTACTTC.

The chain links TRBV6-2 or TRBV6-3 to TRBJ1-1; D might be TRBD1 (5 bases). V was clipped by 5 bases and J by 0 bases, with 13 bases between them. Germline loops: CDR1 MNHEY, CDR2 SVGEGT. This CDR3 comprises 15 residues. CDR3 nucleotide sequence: TGTGCCAGCAGTCCCGGGACGGGAATGAACACTGAAGCTTTCTTT. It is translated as CASSPGTGMNTEAFF.

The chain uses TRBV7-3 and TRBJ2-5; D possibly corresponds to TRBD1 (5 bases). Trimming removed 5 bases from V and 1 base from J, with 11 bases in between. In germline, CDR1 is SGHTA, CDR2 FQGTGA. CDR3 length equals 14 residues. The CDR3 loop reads CASSIGGAQETQYF. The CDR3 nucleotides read TGTGCCAGCAGCATAGGTGGGGCCCAAGAGACCCAGTACTTC.

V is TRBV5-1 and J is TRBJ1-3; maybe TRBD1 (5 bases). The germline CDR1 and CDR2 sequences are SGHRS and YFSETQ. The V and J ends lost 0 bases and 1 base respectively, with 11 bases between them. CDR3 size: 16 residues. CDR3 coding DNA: TGCGCCAGCAGCTTGGACGCAGGGTCTTCTGGAAACACCATATATTTT. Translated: CASSLDAGSSGNTIYF. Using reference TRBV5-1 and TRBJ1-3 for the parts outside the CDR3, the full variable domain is KAGVTQTPRYLIKTRGQQVTLSCSPISGHRSVSWYQQTPGQGLQFLFEYFSETQRNKGNFPGRFSGRQFSNSRSEMNVSTLELGDSALYLCASSLDAGSSGNTIYFGEGSWLTVV.

For the CDR3, the DNA is TGCAGCGTTTACCGGGACAAGGGGACTGAAGCTTTCTTT. Protein product: CSVYRDKGTEAFF. The chain uses TRBV29-1 and TRBJ1-1; TRBD1 is a possible D gene (6 bases). Trimming took off 5 bases at V and 5 bases at J, with 15 bases between the two ends. This CDR3 contains 13 residues. Germline V CDR1 and CDR2: SQVTM, ANQGSEA. The full variable domain, its missing parts supplied by reference TRBV29-1 and TRBJ1-1, is SAVISQKPSRDICQRGTSLTIQCQVDSQVTMMFWYRQQPGQSLTLIATANQGSEATYESGFVIDKFPISRPNLTFSTLTVSNMSPEDSSIYLCSVYRDKGTEAFFGQGTRLTVV.